These 31 T cell receptor beta chains were sequenced from one sample in a study of cytomegalovirus exposure and HLA in healthy donors. Sequencing used immunoSEQ multiplex PCR; TCRdb keeps in-frame clones, though not all of them. The table has some 140,000 clones, roughly 86% seen once; the top ten hold 2.1%. The specimen sequenced was PBMCs. The receptors originated from a human donor in good health.

This clone was observed a few times. The rearrangement joins TRBV18 to TRBJ2-7; 7 nucleotides align to TRBD1. Germline CDR1 and CDR2: KGHSH and LQKENI. V shed 1 base and J 3 bases; nucleotides not matched to a gene: 6. CDR3 size: 15 residues. The CDR3, as DNA: TGTGCCAGCTCACCACGCCTAGGGACAGACTACGAGCAGTACTTC. Protein product: CASSPRLGTDYEQYF.

This clone was picked up one time. The V gene is TRBV6-6, the J gene TRBJ2-7; tentative D call: TRBD1 (5 bases). Germline-derived CDR1 and CDR2 are MNHNY and SVGAGI (reference sequence). The CDR3 runs 16 residues. The ends were cut back, 0 bases at V and 2 bases at J, with 14 bases in the middle. The CDR3 here is CASSYSMDKQTYEQYF. CDR3 bases: TGTGCCAGCAGTTACTCTATGGACAAACAGACCTACGAGCAGTACTTC.

The rearrangement joins TRBV5-1 to TRBJ2-3; possible D gene TRBD1, 5 bases. The germline V gene encodes CDR1 SGHRS and CDR2 YFSETQ. With 4 bases removed from V and 2 bases from J, the gap between germline ends came to 11 bases. The CDR3 extends over 14 amino acids. CDR3 nucleotide sequence: TGCGCCAGCAGCGTACAGGACCCCACAGATACGCAGTATTTT. Its protein is CASSVQDPTDTQYF.

This chain joins TRBV4-1 and TRBJ2-1; maybe TRBD2 (5 bases). The CDR3 extends over 13 amino acids. V lost 7 bases and J lost 8, with 15 bases in between. CDR1 and CDR2 (germline): MGHRA, YSYEKL. The DNA for the CDR3 is TGCGCCAGCAATCTAGCTTTGGGAGATGAGCAGTTCTTC. It translates to CASNLALGDEQFF.

The rearrangement joins TRBV5-6 to TRBJ2-5; possibly TRBD2 for D (5 bases). Trimming removed 0 bases at V and 0 bases at J, with 12 bases between. The CDR3 is 16 amino acids. The germline V gene encodes CDR1 SGHDT and CDR2 YYEEEE. The CDR3 DNA is TGTGCCAGCAGCTTGGCGAGGGATAGTTACCAAGAGACCCAGTACTTC. Translation: CASSLARDSYQETQYF. Combining the CDR3 with reference TRBV5-6 and TRBJ2-5 gives the whole variable domain DAGVTQSPTHLIKTRGQQVTLRCSPKSGHDTVSWYQQALGQGPQFIFQYYEEEERQRGNFPDRFSGHQFPNYSSELNVNALLLGDSALYLCASSLARDSYQETQYFGPGTRLLVL.

This chain uses TRBV27 with TRBJ1-2, with 9 nucleotides matching TRBD1. Trimming cost V 5 bases and J 4 bases; bases outside gene matches: 2. Germline CDR1 is MNHEY and CDR2 is SMNVEV (reference sequence). The CDR3 has 13 residues. CDR3 bases: TGTGCCAGCAGTGGACAGGGGAGCTATGGCTACACCTTC. Its protein product is CASSGQGSYGYTF.

The rearrangement links TRBV18 to TRBJ1-1; D gene ambiguous. The CDR3 extends over 14 amino acids. The V end lost 1 base, the J end lost 1 base, and 7 bases lay between the germline ends. Germline CDR1 reads KGHSH; CDR2 reads LQKENI. The chain's CDR3 is CASSPQTGNTEAFF. In DNA, the CDR3 is TGTGCCAGCTCACCACAAACCGGGAACACTGAAGCTTTCTTT.

This chain joins TRBV28 and TRBJ2-5, with TRBD2 matching over 9 bases. The J segment lost 4 bases and the V segment lost 4 bases, leaving 13 bases of the junction unmatched. There are 17 residues in the CDR3. Germline V CDR1 and CDR2: MDHEN, SYDVKM. CDR3 nucleotide sequence: TGTGCCAGCAGTTCCCAATTAGCGGGAGAGAACTTAGAGACCCAGTACTTC. Its protein is CASSSQLAGENLETQYF.

The chain employs TRBV7-8 and TRBJ2-1, with D perhaps matching TRBD1 (6 bases). CDR3 length equals 15 residues. Germline-derived CDR1 and CDR2 are SGHVS and FQNEAQ. The V end lost 5 bases, the J end lost 2 bases, and 13 bases lay between the germline ends. CDR3 DNA: TGTGCCAGCAGCAAGGGACACGGTACCTACAATGAGCAGTTCTTC. Translating gives CASSKGHGTYNEQFF.

The chain employs TRBV5-6 and TRBJ1-2; 8 nucleotides agree with TRBD1. V lost 1 base to trimming and J lost 3 bases; unmatched junction nucleotides: 8. Per germline, CDR1 SGHDT and CDR2 YYEEEE. The CDR3 runs 16 residues. CDR3 residues: CASSLRFDRGDYGYTF. The DNA for the CDR3 is TGTGCCAGCAGCTTGAGATTTGACAGGGGAGACTATGGCTACACCTTC.

The chain has TRBV5-1 and TRBJ2-2; 10 bases match TRBD1. Germline V lookup: CDR1 SGHRS, CDR2 YFSETQ. Trimming removed 1 base from V and 6 bases from J; junction bases left unmatched: 3. This CDR3 is 15 amino acids long. CDR3 loop: CASSLLGQGPGELFF. CDR3 DNA sequence: TGCGCCAGCAGCTTGTTGGGACAGGGGCCCGGGGAGCTGTTTTTT.

For the CDR3, the DNA is TGCAGCGGCGTCAGGATGTTCTCCTACAATGAGCAGTTCTTC. The encoded protein is CSGVRMFSYNEQFF. J is TRBJ2-1 and V is TRBV29-1; D remains unclear. Deletions cut 7 bases from V and 0 bases from J, with 13 bases between. The CDR3 covers 14 residues. Germline V CDR1 and CDR2: SQVTM, ANQGSEA.

A single count supports this clone. The chain links TRBV5-8 to TRBJ2-3; TRBD2 agrees at 12 bases. The germline V gene encodes CDR1 SGHTS and CDR2 YDEGEE. V lost 1 base to trimming and J lost 6 bases; unmatched junction nucleotides: 6. This CDR3 contains 16 residues. CDR3 nucleotide sequence: TGTGCCAGCAGCTTGCTTCCTAGCGGGGGGGCGGATACGCAGTATTTT. Translated: CASSLLPSGGADTQYF.

The chain is built from TRBV27 and TRBJ2-6, with D maybe TRBD2 (5 bases). The CDR3 runs to 17 residues. V shed 1 base and J shed 1 base, with 11 bases lying between them. Germline CDR1 and CDR2: MNHEY and SMNVEV (reference sequence). In DNA, the CDR3 is TGTGCCAGCAGTTTATTTCGTTCGGGGTCTGGGGCCAACGTCCTGACTTTC. Translated: CASSLFRSGSGANVLTF.

The genes are TRBV29-1 and TRBJ2-1; 9 nucleotides line up with TRBD2. This CDR3 comprises 14 residues. The germline V gene encodes CDR1 SQVTM and CDR2 ANQGSEA. Germline trimming cut 7 bases from V and 9 bases from J; bases unmatched to any gene: 13. CDR3 loop: CSGLSGRGGIEQFF. Here the CDR3 DNA reads TGCAGCGGACTTAGCGGGAGAGGGGGTATTGAGCAGTTCTTC.

The chain is built from TRBV7-9 and TRBJ1-4; maybe TRBD1 (5 bases). Deletions cut 5 bases from V and 4 bases from J, with 26 bases between. Germline V lookup: CDR1 SEHNR, CDR2 FQNEAQ (reference sequence). The CDR3 consists of 19 residues. CDR3 loop: CASSVLSIARKGFNEKLFF. In DNA form, the CDR3 reads TGTGCCAGCAGCGTACTTAGTATAGCACGAAAGGGGTTTAATGAAAAACTGTTTTTT.

The genes are TRBV6-1 and TRBJ1-3, with D possibly being TRBD1 (5 bases). V was cut by 6 bases and J by 4 bases, with 10 bases left in between. This CDR3 spans 13 amino acids. Germline CDR1 MNHNS, CDR2 SASEGT. CDR3 protein: CASRDTLGNTIYF. CDR3 sequence (DNA): TGTGCCAGCAGGGACACCCTAGGAAACACCATATATTTT.

The chain employs TRBV5-1 and TRBJ1-1, with a possible D match to TRBD1 (5 bases). V was pared by 2 bases and J by 2 bases, with 16 bases between. The CDR3 runs to 16 residues. Germline CDR1 SGHRS, CDR2 YFSETQ. CDR3 amino acids: CASSFVFDSPNTEAFF. In DNA form, the CDR3 reads TGCGCCAGCAGCTTTGTATTCGACAGCCCAAACACTGAAGCTTTCTTT.

The chain employs TRBV5-1 and TRBJ1-1, with D perhaps TRBD1 (6 bases). Trimming took off 2 bases at V and 6 bases at J, with 11 bases between the two ends. CDR1 and CDR2 from the germline V gene are SGHRS and YFSETQ. This CDR3 has 13 amino acids. The CDR3 sequence: CASSLTPGAEAFF. The CDR3 DNA reads as TGCGCCAGCAGCTTAACGCCAGGGGCTGAAGCTTTCTTT.

This sequence joins TRBV10-3 and TRBJ1-4; 7 nucleotides agree with TRBD1. After removal of 6 bases from V and 5 bases from J, the junction contained 6 bases not matched to a gene. The CDR3 is 14 residues long. The V gene's germline CDR1 is ENHRY and CDR2 SYGVKD. CDR3 sequence: CAIRAGGSNEKLFF. The CDR3 DNA follows: TGTGCCATCAGAGCAGGGGGTTCAAATGAAAAACTGTTTTTT.

The rearrangement uses TRBV5-6 and TRBJ1-6; weak D call: TRBD1 (6 bases). V was shortened by 2 bases and J by 7 bases, with 13 bases between the two germline ends. The CDR3 is made up of 15 amino acids. The germline gives CDR1 SGHDT, CDR2 YYEEEE. CDR3 loop: CASSFYTGKNSPLHF. CDR3 nucleotides: TGTGCCAGCAGCTTTTATACAGGGAAAAATTCACCCCTCCACTTT.

This clone has a single count. The chain carries TRBV5-1 and TRBJ2-2; D remains ambiguous. This CDR3 is 16 amino acids long. Trimming cost V 2 bases and J 0 bases, with 11 bases left between them. The germline CDR1 and CDR2 sequences are SGHRS and YFSETQ. This chain's CDR3 is CASSLQQTANTGELFF. The CDR3 bases are TGCGCCAGCAGCTTACAACAGACGGCGAACACCGGGGAGCTGTTTTTT.

The rearrangement uses TRBV7-9 and TRBJ1-5; no clear D. CDR1 is SEHNR, CDR2 FQNEAQ, per germline (reference sequence). There are 14 residues in the CDR3. Deletions cut 5 bases from V and 0 bases from J, with 8 bases between. CDR3 sequence reads: CASSGLFSNQPQHF. The CDR3 DNA follows: TGTGCCAGCAGCGGCCTCTTTAGCAATCAGCCCCAGCATTTT.

This clone was observed a single time. The chain links TRBV27 to TRBJ1-1; 8 bases align to TRBD1. The CDR3 runs 13 residues. Germline V CDR1 and CDR2: MNHEY, SMNVEV (reference sequence). V shed 4 bases and J 4 bases; nucleotides not matched to a gene: 2. Here the CDR3 reads CASSSTGGTEAFF. The CDR3 bases are TGTGCCAGCAGTTCCACAGGGGGCACTGAAGCTTTCTTT.

The gene calls are TRBV6-6 and TRBJ2-7; the D is unclear. This CDR3 is built from 14 residues. Germline V gene lookup returns CDR1 MNHNY and CDR2 SVGAGI (reference sequence). Deletions cut 4 bases from V and 0 bases from J, with 10 bases between. CDR3 nucleotides: TGTGCCAGCAGTTCCCACCAGGACTCCTACGAGCAGTACTTC. Protein sequence: CASSSHQDSYEQYF.

The chain joins TRBV11-2 to TRBJ2-5; 10 bases line up with TRBD2. CDR3 size: 14 residues. Germline lookup yields CDR1 SGHAT and CDR2 FQNNGV. J was trimmed by 4 bases and V by 4 bases; bases with no gene match: 3. The CDR3 loop is CASSSRLAGETQYF. CDR3 nucleotide sequence: TGTGCCAGCAGCTCCCGACTAGCGGGAGAGACCCAGTACTTC.

This chain connects TRBV7-8 to TRBJ1-1; TRBD1 matches at 7 bases. The J segment lost 4 bases and the V segment lost 4 bases, leaving 9 bases of the junction unmatched. Germline V gene sequence: CDR1 SGHVS, CDR2 FQNEAQ. The CDR3 runs to 15 residues. CDR3 sequence reads: CASSSPGQALTEAFF. The CDR3 DNA follows: TGTGCCAGCAGCTCCCCAGGACAGGCTCTCACTGAAGCTTTCTTT.

The J gene is TRBJ1-1, the V gene TRBV5-1; 10 bases align to TRBD1. This CDR3 contains 12 residues. Germline assignment: CDR1 SGHRS and CDR2 YFSETQ. V was clipped by 7 bases and J by 11 bases; unmatched bases: 8. The CDR3 protein is CASSLTGGDAFF. DNA of the CDR3: TGCGCCAGCTCTTTGACAGGGGGCGACGCTTTCTTT.

CDR3 in amino acids: CASSRLTGGDQETQYF. CDR3 nucleotide sequence: TGCGCCAGCAGCAGACTAACGGGGGGGGACCAAGAGACCCAGTACTTC. The chain links TRBV5-1 to TRBJ2-5, with 8 positions matching TRBD2. The CDR3 is made up of 16 amino acids. The V segment lost 4 bases and the J segment 0 bases; nucleotides outside the gene matches: 8. Germline V gives CDR1 SGHRS, CDR2 YFSETQ.

The genes are TRBV5-1 and TRBJ1-5; D is possibly TRBD1 (5 bases). Trimming left V 0 bases short and J 0 bases short, with 13 bases between. The CDR3 has 17 residues. Germline V gene sequence: CDR1 SGHRS, CDR2 YFSETQ. The CDR3 is CASSLGPGGGSNQPQHF. For the CDR3, the DNA is TGCGCCAGCAGCTTGGGACCCGGGGGAGGTAGCAATCAGCCCCAGCATTTT.

The J gene is TRBJ2-7, the V gene TRBV19; D may be TRBD1 (6 bases). This CDR3 spans 14 amino acids. Germline loops: CDR1 LNHDA, CDR2 SQIVND (reference sequence). The V end was cut by 3 bases, the J end by 2 bases, with 11 bases between. The CDR3 is CASSIGWGPYEQYF. CDR3 coding DNA: TGTGCCAGTAGTATTGGTTGGGGGCCCTACGAGCAGTACTTC.